The next 24 T cell receptor beta chains were all read from a single sample in a study of shared clonotypes between healthy human individuals. Profiled with immunoSEQ multiplex PCR; TCRdb holds only in-frame clones, not every one. The sample lists around 690,000 clones; 90% were seen once. The sequenced sample was memory CD8+ T cells from PBMCs. Subset: CD45RO+ cells pooled with CCR7-negative TemRA cells. All receptors derive from a man younger than 30 in good health. Some clones in this sample may be carry-over from other donors' samples.

The chain joins TRBV4-1 to TRBJ1-5; D not certain. The CDR3 consists of 15 residues. V lost 0 bases and J 0 bases, leaving 6 bases between the germline ends. Looked up from germline, CDR1 is MGHRA and CDR2 is YSYEKL. The CDR3 coding sequence is TGCGCCAGCAGCCAAGAAGTCCCTAGCAATCAGCCCCAGCATTTT. This codes for CASSQEVPSNQPQHF.

The chain joins TRBV7-8 to TRBJ2-7; TRBD2 agrees at 10 bases. The CDR3 is made up of 18 amino acids. Germline CDR1 is SGHVS and CDR2 is FQNEAQ. The ends lost 7 bases at V and 0 bases at J; junction bases unmatched: 15. This CDR3 reads CASTHSGTSEYDSYEQYF. As DNA, the CDR3 is TGTGCCAGCACCCATTCCGGGACTAGCGAGTACGACTCCTACGAGCAGTACTTC. Using reference TRBV7-8 and TRBJ2-7 for the parts outside the CDR3, the full variable domain is GAGVSQSPRYKVAKRGQDVALRCDPISGHVSLFWYQQALGQGPEFLTYFQNEAQLDKSGLPSDRFFAERPEGSVSTLKIQRTQQEDSAVYLCASTHSGTSEYDSYEQYFGPGTRLTVT.

In DNA, the CDR3 is TGTGCCAGTCGGGACCTAGGAGGGAATCAGCCCCAGCATTTT. Encoded protein: CASRDLGGNQPQHF. V gene TRBV19 combines with J gene TRBJ1-5; tentatively, D is TRBD1 (5 bases). The CDR3 consists of 14 residues. Trimming stripped 8 bases from V and 4 bases from J, with 15 bases between. In germline, CDR1 is LNHDA, CDR2 SQIVND (reference sequence).

The chain couples TRBV7-9 to TRBJ2-5; D is unresolved. The DNA matches TRBJ2-7 better at its end, which makes the J call doubtful. CDR3 length: 13 amino acids. Germline CDR1 reads SEHNR; CDR2 reads FQNEAQ (reference sequence). CDR3 loop: CASSLGIVNEQYF. In DNA form, the CDR3 reads TGTGCCAGCAGCTTAGGTATCGTGAACGAGCAGTACTTC.

This clone was seen a handful of times. The genes are TRBV7-9 and TRBJ1-5; D is unresolved. CDR1 is SEHNR, CDR2 FQNEAQ, per germline (reference sequence). V lost 4 bases and J lost 7, with 8 bases in between. The CDR3 has 12 residues. The CDR3 DNA follows: TGTGCCAGCAGCTCTACCGCGCAGCCCCAGCATTTT. This encodes CASSSTAQPQHF.

J is TRBJ1-1 and V is TRBV4-3, with 8 bases aligning to TRBD1. CDR1 LGHNA and CDR2 YSLEER come from the germline V gene. The J segment lost 4 bases and the V segment lost 3 bases, leaving 7 bases of the junction unmatched. The CDR3 extends over 15 amino acids. The CDR3, as DNA: TGCGCCAGCAGCCAGGAGACAGGGGATGGCACTGAAGCTTTCTTT. Protein sequence: CASSQETGDGTEAFF.

The J gene is TRBJ2-3, the V gene TRBV4-1; tentatively, D is TRBD1 or TRBD2 (5 bases each). CDR1 is MGHRA and CDR2 is YSYEKL in the germline V gene. V was clipped by 1 base and J by 4 bases, with 9 bases between them. CDR3 length equals 14 residues. The DNA for the CDR3 is TGCGCCAGCAGCCAAGTTAGGGACCCAGATACGCAGTATTTT. It is translated as CASSQVRDPDTQYF.

In DNA form, the CDR3 reads TGTGCCAGCAGTGTCAAGGAGAACAGGGGCTCCCGAGGACCTGGCTACACCTTC. Its protein product is CASSVKENRGSRGPGYTF. V and J are TRBV6-4 and TRBJ1-2; TRBD1 agrees at 7 bases. Germline V gives CDR1 MRHNA, CDR2 SNTAGT. With 4 bases clipped from V and 7 bases from J, the junction kept 21 bases outside the gene matches. There are 18 residues in the CDR3.

The gene calls are TRBV27 and TRBJ2-1; perhaps TRBD1 as D (5 bases). V was pared by 0 bases and J by 8 bases, with 8 bases between. Germline loops: CDR1 MNHEY, CDR2 SMNVEV (reference sequence). The CDR3 consists of 13 residues. CDR3 protein: CASSLSFRDEQFF. CDR3 DNA: TGTGCCAGCAGTTTATCATTCAGGGATGAGCAGTTCTTC.

This chain joins TRBV14 and TRBJ2-3; D may be TRBD2 (6 bases). Trimming pared 3 bases from V and 2 bases from J, leaving 12 bases between. Germline lookup yields CDR1 SGHDN and CDR2 FVKESK. This CDR3 has 15 residues. The CDR3 is CASSQGLMSTDTQYF. The CDR3 DNA follows: TGTGCCAGCAGCCAGGGACTTATGTCCACAGATACGCAGTATTTT. Based on the CDR3 plus reference TRBV14 and TRBJ2-3, the full variable domain is EAGVTQFPSHSVIEKGQTVTLRCDPISGHDNLYWYRRVMGKEIKFLLHFVKESKQDESGMPNNRFLAERTGGTYSTLKVQPAELEDSGVYFCASSQGLMSTDTQYFGPGTRLTVL.

The chain uses TRBV29-1 and TRBJ1-2; no reliable D call. V was pared by 5 bases and J by 5 bases, with 15 bases between. The CDR3 contains 13 residues. Germline V gene sequence: CDR1 SQVTM, CDR2 ANQGSEA. CDR3 in amino acids: CSVLTGSSYGYTF. The CDR3 region has the DNA TGCAGCGTTTTGACGGGTTCAAGTTATGGCTACACCTTC.

The rearrangement joins TRBV2 to TRBJ2-1; D gene ambiguous. CDR3 length: 15 amino acids. V shed 5 bases and J shed 0 bases, with 11 bases lying between them. Germline loops: CDR1 SNHLY, CDR2 FYNNEI. The CDR3 loop reads CASSIDASSYNEQFF. Here the CDR3 DNA reads TGTGCCAGCAGTATAGACGCGAGCTCCTACAATGAGCAGTTCTTC. Full variable domain (remainder filled in from reference TRBV2 and TRBJ2-1): EPEVTQTPSHQVTQMGQEVILRCVPISNHLYFYWYRQILGQKVEFLVSFYNNEISEKSEIFDDQFSVERPDGSNFTLKIRSTKLEDSAMYFCASSIDASSYNEQFFGPGTRLTVL.

The chain combines TRBV10-3 with TRBJ1-1; TRBD1 matches 8 bases. The germline V gene has CDR1 ENHRY and CDR2 SYGVKD. The CDR3 sequence is 14 residues long. After removal of 4 bases from V and 9 bases from J, the junction contained 10 bases not matched to a gene. The CDR3 region has the DNA TGTGCCATCAGTGGGAAGGGACAGGAGAACAAAGCTTTCTTT. Its translation: CAISGKGQENKAFF.

V gene TRBV7-9 combines with J gene TRBJ2-5, with TRBD2 matching over 9 bases. CDR1 and CDR2 from the germline V gene are SEHNR and FQNEAQ (reference sequence). CDR3 length: 15 residues. Trimming took 4 bases from V and 3 from J; bases not matched to a gene: 6. The CDR3 DNA follows: TGTGCCAGCAGCTGGGGGACTAGCTGGGAAGAGACCCAGTACTTC. Translating it yields CASSWGTSWEETQYF.

V gene TRBV28 combines with J gene TRBJ1-4; 9 bases agree with TRBD1. This CDR3 is built from 14 residues. CDR1 is MDHEN, CDR2 SYDVKM, per germline. V shed 4 bases, J shed 7 bases, and the junction held 4 bases outside the gene matches. The DNA of the CDR3 is TGTGCCAGCAGTTATACAGGGGGCGGTGAAAAACTGTTTTTT. Its protein is CASSYTGGGEKLFF.

The count of this clone is one. The genes are TRBV27 and TRBJ2-1; D is perhaps TRBD2 (6 bases). This CDR3 has 16 residues. CDR1 and CDR2 (germline): MNHEY, SMNVEV (reference sequence). Trimming removed 5 bases at V and 10 bases at J, with 24 bases between. The chain's CDR3 is CASSPPPRGGYGEQFF. As DNA, the CDR3 is TGTGCCAGCAGTCCACCCCCGCGGGGCGGGTACGGCGAGCAGTTCTTC.

This clone has a single count. The rearrangement uses TRBV27 and TRBJ2-5; a possible D gene is TRBD1 (5 bases). The last part of the DNA fits TRBJ2-7 better; the J call may be wrong. The CDR3 sequence is 14 residues long. Germline assignment: CDR1 MNHEY and CDR2 SMNVEV (reference sequence). CDR3: CASSFLRQSYEQYF. Here the CDR3 DNA reads TGTGCCAGCAGTTTCCTCAGACAGTCCTACGAGCAGTACTTC.

The chain links TRBV7-7 to TRBJ2-3; TRBD2 is a possible D gene (6 bases). Germline CDR1 is SSHAT and CDR2 is FNYEAQ (reference sequence). Deletions cut 1 base from V and 1 base from J, with 9 bases between. The CDR3 contains 15 residues. The CDR3 protein is CASSLGAGRTDTQYF. The CDR3 coding sequence is TGTGCCAGCAGCTTAGGGGCGGGACGCACAGATACGCAGTATTTT. Based on the CDR3 plus reference TRBV7-7 and TRBJ2-3, the full variable domain is GAGVSQSPRYKVTKRGQDVTLRCDPISSHATLYWYQQALGQGPEFLTYFNYEAQPDKSGLPSDRFSAERPEGSISTLTIQRTEQRDSAMYRCASSLGAGRTDTQYFGPGTRLTVL.

In its sample, this clone was seen once. V is TRBV6-5 and J is TRBJ1-1; D unresolved. Germline V CDR1 and CDR2: MNHEY, SVGAGI. The CDR3 covers 12 residues. V lost 8 bases, J lost 5 bases, and 12 bases lay in between. The CDR3 sequence: CASGSSITEAFF. The CDR3 DNA is TGTGCCAGCGGCTCGAGTATAACTGAAGCTTTCTTT.

This clone appeared a few times. The rearrangement uses TRBV4-1 and TRBJ2-5; D is uncertain. Germline-derived CDR1 and CDR2 are MGHRA and YSYEKL. The germline V and J ends were trimmed by 2 bases and 5 bases, with 9 bases remaining between them. The CDR3 runs 13 residues. CDR3 sequence reads: CASSQRGFETQYF. CDR3 bases: TGCGCCAGCAGCCAACGTGGCTTTGAGACCCAGTACTTC.

The V and J genes are TRBV19 and TRBJ2-7; 8 bases match TRBD1. In germline, CDR1 is LNHDA, CDR2 SQIVND (reference sequence). This CDR3 has 14 residues. With V trimmed by 5 bases and J by 4 bases, 7 bases remained unmatched. The CDR3 DNA reads as TGTGCCAGTAGTTTCGGCAGGGGGCCATACGAGCAGTACTTC. It translates to CASSFGRGPYEQYF.

The chain combines TRBV7-6 with TRBJ2-1; 11 bases are shared with TRBD2. The germline gives CDR1 SGHVS, CDR2 FNYEAQ. With 4 bases clipped from V and 9 bases from J, the junction kept 8 bases outside the gene matches. CDR3 length equals 15 residues. DNA of the CDR3: TGTGCCAGCAGCTCCGCTACTAGCGGGAGAGCTGAGCAGTTCTTC. Translated: CASSSATSGRAEQFF.

This chain connects TRBV7-2 to TRBJ2-3; D gene ambiguous. The CDR3 has 13 residues. Per germline, CDR1 SGHTA and CDR2 FQGNSA. V lost 5 bases and J lost 3, with 9 bases in between. CDR3 nucleotides: TGTGCCAGCAGCCGTACTCTAACAGATACGCAGTATTTT. Its protein product is CASSRTLTDTQYF.

There are many counts of this clone. Other DNA sequences in this sample translate to the same CDR3. This chain connects TRBV2 to TRBJ1-1; D remains ambiguous. Trimming shortened V by 8 bases and J by 2 bases, and 12 bases separated the two germline ends. The CDR3 runs 13 residues. Looked up from germline, CDR1 is SNHLY and CDR2 is FYNNEI. This CDR3 reads CASLPGFNTEAFF. As DNA, the CDR3 is TGTGCCAGCCTGCCGGGATTCAACACTGAAGCTTTCTTT.